This T cell receptor beta chain was obtained from a study of shared clonotypes between healthy human individuals. Study background: Plates per donor: three CD4 naive, three CD4 memory, two CD8 naive, one CD8 memory.

Once extracted for a subset, genomic DNA was divided evenly among several immunoSEQ plates. The table came from immunoSEQ multiplex PCR; TCRdb's copy has only in-frame clones and leaves some out. The sample has about 2.3 million clones; around 92% are singletons. Each of the donors was a healthy adult who was HIV-negative and had not had a recent acute infection or vaccination. Everyone who donated was a Caucasian adult who lived in Nashville, Tennessee. J lost 8 bases, V lost 9 bases, and 17 bases had no gene match. This CDR3 has 16 residues. Germline-derived CDR1 and CDR2 are MDHEN and SYDVKM. The sequenced sample was naive CD4+ T cells from PBMCs. Subset indicated: CD45RA+ positively selected. The rearrangement links TRBV28 to TRBJ2-1, with 9 bases that match TRBD2. The origin of this receptor is a man younger than 35 in good health. Some clones in this sample may be carry-over from other donors' samples. The CDR3 here is CASRTGRLAGTDEQFF. CDR3 in DNA: TGTGCCAGTCGTACCGGGAGGCTAGCGGGAACTGATGAGCAGTTCTTC.